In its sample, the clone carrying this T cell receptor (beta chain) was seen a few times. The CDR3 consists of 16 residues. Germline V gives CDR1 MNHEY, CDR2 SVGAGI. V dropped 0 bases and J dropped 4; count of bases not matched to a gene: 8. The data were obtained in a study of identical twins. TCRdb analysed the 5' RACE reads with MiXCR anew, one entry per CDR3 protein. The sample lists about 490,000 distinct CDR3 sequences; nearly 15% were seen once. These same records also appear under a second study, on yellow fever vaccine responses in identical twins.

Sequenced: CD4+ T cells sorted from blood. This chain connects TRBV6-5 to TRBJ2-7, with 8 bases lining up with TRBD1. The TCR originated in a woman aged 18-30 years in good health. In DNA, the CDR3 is TGTGCCAGCAGTTACTCGATTGCAGGGGGCAGGTACGAGCAGTACTTC. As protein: CASSYSIAGGRYEQYF.